This is a list of T cell receptor beta chains from one sample in a study of graft-versus-host responses after intestinal transplantation. The repertoire was sequenced with immunoSEQ multiplex PCR; TCRdb's copy has only in-frame clones and lacks some. The sample has about 120,000 clones; about 93% are singletons. No antigens are known for them. The starting material was unstimulated CD4+ T cells sorted from spleen or lymph node cells, obtained before intestinal transplant. The source is a human donor who received an intestinal transplant. Both conserved end residues are part of each CDR3. A D gene is named only where the DNA matches it firmly. Size is stated for part of the rows, as once, few or many counts, or as a class when the clone is expanded.

TRBV7-9	TRBJ1-4	16	.	TRBD1	TGTGCCAGCAGCCGAGACGCGGGACAGGGAACAGAAAAACTGTTTTTT	CASSRDAGQGTEKLFF
TRBV27	TRBJ2-4	21	.	TRBD2	TGTGCCAGCAGTTTATTTCCGGCAGGGACTAGCGGGGAACTAGCCAAAAACATTCAGTACTTC	CASSLFPAGTSGELAKNIQYF
TRBV28	TRBJ2-7	14	.	.	TGTGCCAGCAGTAGGTCGGGAGCCCCCTACGAGCAGTACTTC	CASSRSGAPYEQYF
TRBV28	TRBJ1-4	13	.	.	TGTGCCAGTAATGGGGCAACTAATGAAAAACTGTTTTTT	CASNGATNEKLFF
TRBV6-1	TRBJ2-3	13	.	.	TGTGCCAGCAGTGAAGTGGGGACAGATACGCAGTATTTT	CASSEVGTDTQYF
TRBV4-2	TRBJ2-2	15	.	TRBD2	TGTGCCAGCAGCCAGGGGACTAGCTCCACCGGGGAGCTGTTTTTT	CASSQGTSSTGELFF
TRBV10-2	TRBJ1-3	16	few	.	TGCGCCAGCAGTGGGTGGAGGGCTCAAACTGGAAACACCATATATTTT	CASSGWRAQTGNTIYF
TRBV5-1	TRBJ1-3	17	few	TRBD1	TGCGCCAGCAGCAGCGGGACAGGCGCGCTCTCTGGAAACACCATATATTTT	CASSSGTGALSGNTIYF
TRBV29-1	TRBJ2-3	18	.	.	TGCAGCGTTGAAGATCTAGGAGGACGTTCCTCGGGCACAGATACGCAGTATTTT	CSVEDLGGRSSGTDTQYF
TRBV7-2	TRBJ1-2	13	.	.	TGTGCCAGCAGCTCCTCCGGGCCCTATGGCTACACCTTC	CASSSSGPYGYTF
TRBV6-6	TRBJ1-2	12	.	TRBD1	TGTGCCAGCAGTTACTCGACAGGGGGCTACACCTTC	CASSYSTGGYTF
TRBV29-1	TRBJ2-7	11	.	TRBD2	TGCAGCGTTCGGACTAGGGTCGAGCAGTACTTC	CSVRTRVEQYF
TRBV19	TRBJ1-5	15	.	TRBD1	TGTGCCAGTAGAACGACAGGGTATAGCAATCAGCCCCAGCATTTT	CASRTTGYSNQPQHF
TRBV30	TRBJ1-5	13	.	.	TGTGCCTGGAGTCATGGGGGCAATCAGCCCCAGCATTTT	CAWSHGGNQPQHF
TRBV9	TRBJ1-1	16	.	.	TGTGCCAGCAGCTCCTATGGGCGGGGTGAGGGAACTGAAGCTTTCTTT	CASSSYGRGEGTEAFF
TRBV7-9	TRBJ1-2	15	.	.	TGTGCCAGCAGCCCATGGGGTTTAAGCAACTATGGCTACACCTTC	CASSPWGLSNYGYTF
TRBV7-9	TRBJ2-5	16	.	TRBD2	TGTGCCAGCAGCTTAGCTCTAGCGGGAGGACTAGAGACCCAGTACTTC	CASSLALAGGLETQYF
TRBV20-1	TRBJ1-3	11	.	.	TGCAGTGCTTTAACTGGAAACACCATATATTTT	CSALTGNTIYF
TRBV7-6	TRBJ2-1	17	.	.	TGTGCCAGCAGCTTAGTGGTGGGAGGTATCGTGGGGAATGAGCAGTTCTTC	CASSLVVGGIVGNEQFF
TRBV10-1	TRBJ1-2	13	.	.	TGCGCCAGCAGTGGGAGAGGGGGGAATGGCTACACCTTC	CASSGRGGNGYTF
TRBV7-2	TRBJ2-7	14	once	.	TGTGCCAGCAGCTTAGGGCGCGGATCCTACGAGCAGTACTTC	CASSLGRGSYEQYF
TRBV5-1	TRBJ1-5	17	.	TRBD1	TGCGCCAGCAGCTTGGCAGGGGGACATTATAGCAATCAGCCCCAGCATTTT	CASSLAGGHYSNQPQHF
TRBV25-1	TRBJ2-2	15	.	TRBD2	TGTGCCAGCAGCTTAGCGGGATTAAACACCGGGGAGCTGTTTTTT	CASSLAGLNTGELFF